This T cell receptor beta chain was profiled in a study of T cells expressing NK-cell markers. Study information: Researchers got TCR beta repertoires out of sorted CD3+CD56+NKG2C+, CD3+CD56+NKG2C- and CD3+CD56-NKG2C+ T cells.

The CDR3 runs to 13 residues. CDR1 MNHNY and CDR2 SVGAGI come from the germline V gene (reference sequence). Notes on the study in general: Top CD8+ clonotypes included the dominant CD3+CD56+NKG2C+ clonotypes in 6 or 7 donors. The leading position in the CD3+CD56-NKG2C+ fraction of four donors also went to these clonotypes.

As to this clonotype: Its target is not known.

UMIs were included in TCR beta cDNA generated by 5'RACE template switching. Using the 5' RACE reads, TCRdb records one entry per CDR3 protein without DNA. The sample spans 550,000 to 600,000 distinct CDR3 sequences; the ten largest clones claim approximately 3.6%. This clonotype originated in a man aged 18 to 30 in good health. The chain links TRBV6-6 to TRBJ2-7; TCRdb outputs TRBD1, but without DNA this stays unchecked. The material sequenced was blood T cells: a sorted CD56 or NKG2C T cell subset, CD4+ or CD8+ T cells, or bulk PBMC T cells (not recorded which). CDR3 protein: CASMAGGTYEQYF.